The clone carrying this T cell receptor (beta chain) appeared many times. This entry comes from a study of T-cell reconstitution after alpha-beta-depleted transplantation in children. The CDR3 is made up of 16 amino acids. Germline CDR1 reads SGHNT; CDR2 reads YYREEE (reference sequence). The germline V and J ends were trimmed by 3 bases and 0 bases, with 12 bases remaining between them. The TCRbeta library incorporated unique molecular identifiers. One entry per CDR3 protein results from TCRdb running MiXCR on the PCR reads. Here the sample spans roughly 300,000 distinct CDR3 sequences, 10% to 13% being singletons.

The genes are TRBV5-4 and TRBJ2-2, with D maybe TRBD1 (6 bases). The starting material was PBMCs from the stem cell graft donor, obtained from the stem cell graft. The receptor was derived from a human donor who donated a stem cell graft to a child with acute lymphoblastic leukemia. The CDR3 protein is CASSSHGQPNTGELFF. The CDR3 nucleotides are TGTGCCAGCAGCTCCCATGGACAGCCGAACACCGGGGAGCTGTTTTTT.